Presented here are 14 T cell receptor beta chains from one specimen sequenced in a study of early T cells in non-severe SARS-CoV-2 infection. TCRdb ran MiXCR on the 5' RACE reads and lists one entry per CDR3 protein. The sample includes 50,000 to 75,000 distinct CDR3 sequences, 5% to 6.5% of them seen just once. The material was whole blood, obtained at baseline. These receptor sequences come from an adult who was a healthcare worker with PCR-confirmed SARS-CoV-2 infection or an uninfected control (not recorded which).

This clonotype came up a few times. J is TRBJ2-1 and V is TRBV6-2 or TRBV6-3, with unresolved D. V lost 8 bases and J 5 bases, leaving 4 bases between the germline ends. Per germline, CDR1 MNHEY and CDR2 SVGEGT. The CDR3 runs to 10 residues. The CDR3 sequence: CASGDNEQFF. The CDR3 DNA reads TGTGCCAGCGGCGACAATGAGCAGTTCTTC.

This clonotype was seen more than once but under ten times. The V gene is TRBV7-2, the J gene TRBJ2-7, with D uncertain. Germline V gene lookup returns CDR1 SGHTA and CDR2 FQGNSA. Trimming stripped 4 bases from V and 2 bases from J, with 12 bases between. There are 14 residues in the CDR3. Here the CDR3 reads CASSYPGSAYEQYF. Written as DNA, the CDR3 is TGTGCCAGCAGCTACCCCGGCTCAGCCTACGAGCAGTACTTC.

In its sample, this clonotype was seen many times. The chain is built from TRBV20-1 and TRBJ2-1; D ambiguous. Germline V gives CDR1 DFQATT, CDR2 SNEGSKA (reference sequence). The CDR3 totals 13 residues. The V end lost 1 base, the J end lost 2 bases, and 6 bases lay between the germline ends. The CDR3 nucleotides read TGCAGTGCTAGAGGAGGTGCCTACAATGAGCAGTTCTTC. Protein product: CSARGGAYNEQFF.

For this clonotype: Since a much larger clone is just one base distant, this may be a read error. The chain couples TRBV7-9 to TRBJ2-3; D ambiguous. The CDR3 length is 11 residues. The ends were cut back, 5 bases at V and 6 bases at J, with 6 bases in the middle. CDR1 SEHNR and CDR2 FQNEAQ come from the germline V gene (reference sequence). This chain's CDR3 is CASSGEDTQYF. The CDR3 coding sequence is TGTGCCAGCAGCGGCGAGGATACGCAGTATTTT.

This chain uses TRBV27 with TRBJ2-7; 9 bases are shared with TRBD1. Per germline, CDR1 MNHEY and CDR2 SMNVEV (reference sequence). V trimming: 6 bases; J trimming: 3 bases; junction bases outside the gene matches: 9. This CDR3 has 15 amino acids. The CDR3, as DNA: TGTGCCAGCAGGGGACAGGGACAGAAGGGCTACGAGCAGTACTTC. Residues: CASRGQGQKGYEQYF.

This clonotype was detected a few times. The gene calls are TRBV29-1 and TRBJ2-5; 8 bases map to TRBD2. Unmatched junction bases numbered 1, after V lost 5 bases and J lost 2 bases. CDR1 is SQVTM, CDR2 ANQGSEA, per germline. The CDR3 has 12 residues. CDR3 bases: TGCAGCGTTTTAGCGGGACAAGAGACCCAGTACTTC. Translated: CSVLAGQETQYF. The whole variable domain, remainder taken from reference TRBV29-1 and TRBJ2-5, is SAVISQKPSRDICQRGTSLTIQCQVDSQVTMMFWYRQQPGQSLTLIATANQGSEATYESGFVIDKFPISRPNLTFSTLTVSNMSPEDSSIYLCSVLAGQETQYFGPGTRLLVL.

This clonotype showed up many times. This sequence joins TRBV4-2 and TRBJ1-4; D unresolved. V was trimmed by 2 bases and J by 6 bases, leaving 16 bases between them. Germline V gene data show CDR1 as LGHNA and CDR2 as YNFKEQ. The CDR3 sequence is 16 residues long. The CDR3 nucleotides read TGTGCCAGCAGCCAACATCCGACGGCCACTCATGAAAAACTGTTTTTT. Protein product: CASSQHPTATHEKLFF.

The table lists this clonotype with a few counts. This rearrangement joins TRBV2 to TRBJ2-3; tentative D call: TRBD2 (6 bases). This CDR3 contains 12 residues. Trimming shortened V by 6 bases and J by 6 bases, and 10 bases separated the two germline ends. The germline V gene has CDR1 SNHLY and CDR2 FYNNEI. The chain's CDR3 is CASSYGGDTQYF. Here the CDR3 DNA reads TGTGCCAGCAGCTATGGGGGGGATACGCAGTATTTT.

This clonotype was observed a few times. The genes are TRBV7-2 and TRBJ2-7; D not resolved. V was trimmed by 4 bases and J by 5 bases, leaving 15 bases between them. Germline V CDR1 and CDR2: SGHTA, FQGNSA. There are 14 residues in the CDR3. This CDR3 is CASSYYAQENEQYF. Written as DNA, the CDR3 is TGTGCCAGCAGCTACTATGCGCAGGAAAACGAGCAGTACTTC.

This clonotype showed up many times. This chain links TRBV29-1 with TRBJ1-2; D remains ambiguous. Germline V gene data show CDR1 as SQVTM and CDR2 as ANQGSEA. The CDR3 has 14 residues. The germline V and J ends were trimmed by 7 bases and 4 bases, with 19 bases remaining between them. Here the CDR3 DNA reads TGCAGCGGGGAGTTGTCAGGCTCTTCCTATGGCTACACCTTC. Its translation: CSGELSGSSYGYTF.

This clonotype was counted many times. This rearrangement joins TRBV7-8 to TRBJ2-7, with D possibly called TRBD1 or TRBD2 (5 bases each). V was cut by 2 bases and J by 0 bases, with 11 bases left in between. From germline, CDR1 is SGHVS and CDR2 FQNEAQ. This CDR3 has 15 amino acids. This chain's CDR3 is CASSLLAGSSYEQYF. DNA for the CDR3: TGTGCCAGCAGCTTATTGGCAGGGAGCTCCTACGAGCAGTACTTC. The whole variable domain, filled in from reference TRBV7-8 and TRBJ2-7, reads GAGVSQSPRYKVAKRGQDVALRCDPISGHVSLFWYQQALGQGPEFLTYFQNEAQLDKSGLPSDRFFAERPEGSVSTLKIQRTQQEDSAVYLCASSLLAGSSYEQYFGPGTRLTVT.

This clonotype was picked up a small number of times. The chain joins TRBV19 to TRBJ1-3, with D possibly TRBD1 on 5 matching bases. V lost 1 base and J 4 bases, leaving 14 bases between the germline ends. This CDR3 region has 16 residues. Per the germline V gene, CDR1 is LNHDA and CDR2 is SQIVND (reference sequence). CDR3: CASSIGFAGSGNTIYF. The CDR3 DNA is TGTGCCAGTAGTATAGGATTCGCAGGGTCCGGAAACACCATATATTTT.

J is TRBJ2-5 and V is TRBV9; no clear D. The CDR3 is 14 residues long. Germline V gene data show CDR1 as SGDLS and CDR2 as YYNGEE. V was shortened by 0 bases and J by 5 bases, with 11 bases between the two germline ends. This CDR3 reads CASSVGPFGETQYF. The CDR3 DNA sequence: TGTGCCAGCAGCGTAGGCCCCTTCGGGGAGACCCAGTACTTC.

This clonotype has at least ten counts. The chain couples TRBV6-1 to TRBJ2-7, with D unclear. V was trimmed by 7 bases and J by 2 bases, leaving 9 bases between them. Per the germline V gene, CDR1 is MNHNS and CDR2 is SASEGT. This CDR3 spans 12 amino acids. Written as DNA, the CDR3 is TGTGCCAGCACCTTCCCCCCCTACGAGCAGTACTTC. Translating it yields CASTFPPYEQYF.